This T cell receptor (beta chain) was captured in a study of beta chain features in type 1 diabetes (dated by TCRdb to 2017 to 2018). Background for the entire study: Mean age, gender distribution, total cell number and subset yield did not differ between patients and healthy donors. Whereas all 30 or so donors provided naive and central memory subsets, regulatory and stem cell-like memory subsets were isolated from just 8 patients and about 8 healthy donors. The study compared TCRB repertoires of sorted circulating CD4+ T cell subsets between recently diagnosed type 1 diabetes patients and matched healthy donors. A total of roughly 98,000,000 sorted cells were examined across all samples, and a strong correlation was observed between cell number per subset and RNA yield.

The germline V gene (reference sequence) specifies GTSNPN as CDR1 and SVGIG as CDR2. From the cysteine up to the phenylalanine, the CDR3 has a length of 16 residues. Only CDR3 DNA remains: 48 bases, in frame from the first base. The junction carries 18 bases between V and J, which are trimmed by 2 bases and 4 bases respectively. All of the isolated RNA was reverse transcribed with the High Capacity cDNA Reverse Transcription Kit, so expressed TCRB transcripts were sequenced. Deep immunoSEQ sequencing was performed on naive, central memory and regulatory T cell samples, with an average of about 3.6 million total reads per sample. Sorted cells were lysed in RLT buffer and RNA was extracted with DNase-treated RNeasy Micro or Mini kits, depending on cell number. Each cell subset was processed on its own to prevent cross-contamination, while patient and healthy donor samples were processed together. TCRB sequences were amplified from cDNA with the immunoSEQ multiplex PCR, producing 87-bp fragments spanning the CDR3 region. Amplicons were sequenced on the Illumina HiSeq platform. The study's own analysis went as follows. Synthetic template baselines were used to correct PCR bias computationally, reads within Hamming distance 2 were collapsed, and singletons that could not be merged were discarded. Reads were aligned against IMGT so that V, D and J genes, CDR3 length and insertions or deletions at six rearrangement sites could be assigned. Clonotype counts were normalized to sorted cell number within each subset before computing true diversity and Gini coefficients with the tcR R package. The overlap coefficient, calculated on TCRB nucleotide sequences, was used to measure repertoire sharing. Out-of-frame TCRB sequences from naive cells were analyzed to stand in for the pre-selection repertoire. This is the immuneACCESS table as TCRdb keeps it, with only in-frame sequences that have V and J called. A part of the clones is gone; compared with another copy, unresolved V genes explain less than half, and the rest is unexplained. V and J calls and clone size are given by that table; D and trimming were obtained from the DNA. The table for this sample lists a few hundred thousand clones; around a fifth of them were counted only once. Around 0.045% of the sample belongs to the ten largest clones.

The sample holds a few counts of this clone. Its specific antigen is unknown. Per-nucleotide qualities are absent, and no much larger clonotype sits a single base away. The paper's findings and limits, for the study overall: Patients with type 1 diabetes made fewer insertions and deleted more nucleotides at VDJ recombination sites, implying thymic rearrangement abnormalities. Because cDNA rather than genomic DNA was sequenced, highly expressing activated cells could have been over-represented, although no difference in activation and CD3 levels was found between groups. A moderate but significant shortening of TCRB CDR3 length was observed in type 1 diabetes patients in all four CD4+ subsets. HLA sub-analyses involved small numbers of individuals, so any influence of HLA type on TCRB rearrangement remained unresolved. PCR may preferentially amplify shorter templates, but because patient and control samples were amplified and corrected together, any resulting skew would affect both groups equally. The naive, central memory and regulatory TCRB repertoires appeared to resemble one another more closely among patients than among healthy donors.

From each donor, a single peripheral blood sample of about 120 mL on average was drawn into heparinised tubes. Using a panel that included CD45RO, CCR7, CD25, CD127, CD95 and CD27, naive, central memory, regulatory and stem cell-like memory CD4+ T cells were sorted on a BD FACSAria II. Every sorted population had a purity above 95%. PBMCs were separated immediately by Lymphoprep density gradient centrifugation and were stained directly, without being cultured. To minimize batch effects, samples were stained and sorted in pairs, one healthy donor with one patient per experiment. The sequenced sample was naive CD4+ T cells from blood. The cell subset or site label corresponds to: true naive CD4+ T cells. The receptor was isolated from a woman aged 18-29 years in good health. The sequence links TRBV30 to TRBJ1-5; TRBD1 could be the D gene, as 5 bases match. At the DNA level, the sequence is TGTGCCTGGAGTAAGGTGTTGGGGGGACCTAATCAGCCCCAGCATTTT. This sequence encodes CAWSKVLGGPNQPQHF. Here the CDR3 is joined to the reference TRBV30 and TRBJ1-5 genes, and the full variable domain is: SQTIHQWPATLVQPVGSPLSLECTVEGTSNPNLYWYRQAAGRGLQLLFYSVGIGQISSEVPQNLSASRPQDRQFILSSKKLLLSDSGFYLCAWSKVLGGPNQPQHFGDGTRLSIL.